This entry lists 13 T cell receptor beta chains sequenced from one sample in a study of memory CD4+ T cells and cytomegalovirus serostatus. The assay was immunoSEQ multiplex PCR, and TCRdb's table has in-frame clones only and misses some. There are around 32,000 clones in the sample; about three quarters occur only once, and 0.63% lies in the top ten. Single viable CD3+CD4+CD8-CD45RO+ cells were sorted as the memory CD4+ T cells. Sequencing was performed on memory CD4+ T cells from blood. The receptor set was obtained from an adult in good health and CMV-seronegative. Some clones in this sample may be carry-over from other donors' samples.

The chain combines TRBV9 with TRBJ1-2; D gene ambiguous. CDR1 SGDLS and CDR2 YYNGEE come from the germline V gene. The CDR3 spans 15 residues. V gave up 0 bases and J gave up 4 bases, with 13 bases separating them. The CDR3 sequence: CASSVVIEGSYGYTF. The CDR3, as DNA: TGTGCCAGCAGCGTAGTAATCGAAGGCTCCTATGGCTACACCTTC. Combining the CDR3 with reference TRBV9 and TRBJ1-2 gives the whole variable domain DSGVTQTPKHLITATGQRVTLRCSPRSGDLSVYWYQQSLDQGLQFLIQYYNGEERAKGNILERFSAQQFPDLHSELNLSSLELGDSALYFCASSVVIEGSYGYTFGSGTRLTVV.

The chain recombines TRBV6-1 with TRBJ2-3, with D perhaps matching TRBD1 or TRBD2 (6 bases each). Germline-derived CDR1 and CDR2 are MNHNS and SASEGT. With 4 bases removed from V and 2 bases from J, the gap between germline ends came to 13 bases. The CDR3 totals 15 residues. The CDR3 spells CASSGGGPPTDTQYF. The DNA for the CDR3 is TGTGCCAGCAGTGGTGGGGGGCCCCCCACAGATACGCAGTATTTT.

The rearrangement joins TRBV28 to TRBJ1-5, with D uncertain. The CDR3 length is 12 residues. Germline V gene data show CDR1 as MDHEN and CDR2 as SYDVKM. V gave up 1 base and J gave up 5 bases, with 3 bases separating them. CDR3 bases: TGTGCCAGCAGTTTATCCCATCAGCCCCAGCATTTT. It is translated as CASSLSHQPQHF.

The chain employs TRBV5-1 and TRBJ2-3, with no clear D. V shed 1 base and J shed 2 bases, with 11 bases lying between them. Germline V lookup: CDR1 SGHRS, CDR2 YFSETQ. The CDR3 spans 15 residues. The CDR3 nucleotides read TGCGCCAGCAGCTTGTCTTGGCGGAACACAGATACGCAGTATTTT. Amino acids: CASSLSWRNTDTQYF.

The V gene is TRBV7-2, the J gene TRBJ2-5; 11 nucleotides align to TRBD2. Per germline, CDR1 SGHTA and CDR2 FQGNSA. This CDR3 comprises 17 residues. The V gene end was trimmed by 4 bases and the J gene end by 4 bases; junction bases not matched to a gene: 11. This chain's CDR3 is CASSYLPSGGSGETQYF. Written as DNA, the CDR3 is TGTGCCAGCAGCTACCTCCCTAGCGGGGGGTCGGGAGAGACCCAGTACTTC.

The chain uses TRBV21-1 and TRBJ1-1; the table's D call, TRBD1, has no DNA check behind it. TRBV21-1 is recorded as a pseudogene. The CDR3 consists of 15 residues. CDR3 DNA sequence: TGTGCCAGCAGCAAAGATCCCAGAATCAACACTGAAGCTTTCTTT. It specifies CASSKDPRINTEAFF.

This clone showed up just a few times. The chain joins TRBV6-1 to TRBJ2-5, with 12 bases that match TRBD2. Germline V gene data show CDR1 as MNHNS and CDR2 as SASEGT. This CDR3 has 16 residues. J was trimmed by 2 bases and V by 3 bases; bases with no gene match: 4. The CDR3 sequence: CASSETSGGQQETQYF. The CDR3, as DNA: TGTGCCAGCAGTGAGACTAGCGGGGGTCAACAAGAGACCCAGTACTTC.

The genes are TRBV14 and TRBJ1-2; D is perhaps TRBD1 (5 bases). The V end was cut by 4 bases, the J end by 0 bases, with 15 bases between. This CDR3 region has 16 residues. Germline V lookup: CDR1 SGHDN, CDR2 FVKESK. DNA of the CDR3: TGTGCCAGCAGCCCGAACCCCGGACAAGCTAACTATGGCTACACCTTC. Amino acids: CASSPNPGQANYGYTF.

This clone turned up a few times. The gene calls are TRBV4-2 and TRBJ2-1, with 9 bases fitting TRBD2. The CDR3 runs to 16 residues. CDR1 and CDR2 (germline): LGHNA, YNFKEQ. The V and J ends lost 4 bases and 1 base, in that order; junction bases with no gene match: 5. CDR3 coding DNA: TGTGCCAGCAGCCCCGAGCTAGCGGGGTCCTACAATGAGCAGTTCTTC. Translated: CASSPELAGSYNEQFF.

CDR3 coding DNA: TGTGCCAGCTCACCCCAGGGTTTAGTGGACATTCAGTACTTC. Protein sequence: CASSPQGLVDIQYF. V usage is TRBV18 and J usage is TRBJ2-4; possible D gene TRBD1, 5 bases. CDR3 size: 14 residues. CDR1 and CDR2 from the germline V gene are KGHSH and LQKENI. V gave up 3 bases and J gave up 8 bases, with 14 bases separating them.

The chain recombines TRBV7-9 with TRBJ1-1; the D is unclear. The CDR3 runs to 11 residues. The V gene lost 3 bases and the J gene lost 3 bases, with 2 bases spanning the gap. Germline V gene lookup returns CDR1 SEHNR and CDR2 FQNEAQ (reference sequence). CDR3 bases: TGTGCCAGCAGCTTTGACACTGAAGCTTTCTTT. Its protein is CASSFDTEAFF.

CDR3 protein: CASSYSSGRETQYF. Here the CDR3 DNA reads TGTGCCAGCAGTTACTCGAGCGGTCGGGAGACCCAGTACTTC. The chain carries TRBV6-5 and TRBJ2-5; D is perhaps TRBD2 (5 bases). The CDR3 has 14 residues. Germline loops: CDR1 MNHEY, CDR2 SVGAGI. V lost 0 bases and J lost 5, with 10 bases in between.

V is TRBV6-5 and J is TRBJ1-1; no firm D call. Trimming took off 6 bases at V and 4 bases at J, with 9 bases between the two ends. Looked up from germline, CDR1 is MNHEY and CDR2 is SVGAGI. CDR3 length: 12 amino acids. The CDR3 is CASRYRGTEAFF. CDR3 nucleotide sequence: TGTGCCAGCAGGTACCGGGGCACTGAAGCTTTCTTT.